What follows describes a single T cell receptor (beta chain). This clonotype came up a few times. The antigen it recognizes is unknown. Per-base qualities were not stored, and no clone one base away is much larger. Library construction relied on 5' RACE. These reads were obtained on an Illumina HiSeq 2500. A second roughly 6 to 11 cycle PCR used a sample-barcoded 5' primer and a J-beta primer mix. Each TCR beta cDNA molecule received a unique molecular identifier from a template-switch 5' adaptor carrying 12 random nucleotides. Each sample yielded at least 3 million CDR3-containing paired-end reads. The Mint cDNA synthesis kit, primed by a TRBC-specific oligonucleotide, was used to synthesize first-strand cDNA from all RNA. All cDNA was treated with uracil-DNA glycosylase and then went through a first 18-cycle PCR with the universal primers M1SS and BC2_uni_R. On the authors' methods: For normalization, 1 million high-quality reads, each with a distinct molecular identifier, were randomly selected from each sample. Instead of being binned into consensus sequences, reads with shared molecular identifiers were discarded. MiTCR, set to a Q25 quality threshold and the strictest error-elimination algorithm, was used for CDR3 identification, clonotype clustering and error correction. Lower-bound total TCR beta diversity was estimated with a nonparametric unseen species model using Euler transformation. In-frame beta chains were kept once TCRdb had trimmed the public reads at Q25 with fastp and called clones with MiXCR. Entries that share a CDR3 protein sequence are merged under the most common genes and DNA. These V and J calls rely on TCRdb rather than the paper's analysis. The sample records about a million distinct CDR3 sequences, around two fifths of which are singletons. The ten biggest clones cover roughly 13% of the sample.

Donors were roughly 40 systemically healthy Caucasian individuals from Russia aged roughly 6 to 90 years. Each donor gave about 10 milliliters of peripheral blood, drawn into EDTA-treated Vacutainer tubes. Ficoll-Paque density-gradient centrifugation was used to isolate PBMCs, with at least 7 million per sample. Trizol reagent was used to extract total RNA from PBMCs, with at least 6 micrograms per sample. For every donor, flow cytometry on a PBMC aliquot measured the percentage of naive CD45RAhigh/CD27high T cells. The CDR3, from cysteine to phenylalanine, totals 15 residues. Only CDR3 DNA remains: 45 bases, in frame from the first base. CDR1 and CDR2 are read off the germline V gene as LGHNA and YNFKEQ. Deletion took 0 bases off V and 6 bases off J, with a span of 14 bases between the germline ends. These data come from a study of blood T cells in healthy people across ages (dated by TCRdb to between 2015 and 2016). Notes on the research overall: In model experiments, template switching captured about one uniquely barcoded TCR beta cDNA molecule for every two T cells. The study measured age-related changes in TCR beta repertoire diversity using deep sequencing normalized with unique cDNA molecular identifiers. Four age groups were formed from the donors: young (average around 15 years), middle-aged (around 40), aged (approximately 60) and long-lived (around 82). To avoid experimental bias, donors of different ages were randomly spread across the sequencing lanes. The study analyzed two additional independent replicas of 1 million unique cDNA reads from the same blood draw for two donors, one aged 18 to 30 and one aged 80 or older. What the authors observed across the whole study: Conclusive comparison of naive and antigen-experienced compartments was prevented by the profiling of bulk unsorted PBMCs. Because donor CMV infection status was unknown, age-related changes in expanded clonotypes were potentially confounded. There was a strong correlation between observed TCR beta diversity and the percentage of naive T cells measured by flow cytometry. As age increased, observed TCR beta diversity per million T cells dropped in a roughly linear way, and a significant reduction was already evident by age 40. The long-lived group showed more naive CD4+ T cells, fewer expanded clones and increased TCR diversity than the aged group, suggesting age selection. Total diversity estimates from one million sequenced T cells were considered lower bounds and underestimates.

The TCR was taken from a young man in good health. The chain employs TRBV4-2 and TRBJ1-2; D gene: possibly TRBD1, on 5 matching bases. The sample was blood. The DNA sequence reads TGTGCCAGCAGCCAAGATGGCGAGGGGCAACATGGCTACACCTTC. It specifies CASSQDGEGQHGYTF.